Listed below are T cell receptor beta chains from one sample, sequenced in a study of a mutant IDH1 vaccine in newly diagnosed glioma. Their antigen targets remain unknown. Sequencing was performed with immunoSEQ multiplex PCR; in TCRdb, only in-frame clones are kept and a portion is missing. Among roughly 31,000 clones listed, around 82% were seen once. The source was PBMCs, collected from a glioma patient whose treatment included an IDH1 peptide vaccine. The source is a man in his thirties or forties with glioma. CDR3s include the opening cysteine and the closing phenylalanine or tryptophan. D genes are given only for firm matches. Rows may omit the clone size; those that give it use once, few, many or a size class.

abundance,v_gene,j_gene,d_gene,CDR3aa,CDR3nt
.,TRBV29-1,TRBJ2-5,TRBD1,CSVDRGPQETQYF,TGCAGCGTGGACAGGGGGCCACAAGAGACCCAGTACTTC
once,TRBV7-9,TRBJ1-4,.,CASTSSGGPGDEKLFF,TGTGCCAGCACCTCAAGTGGGGGTCCCGGGGATGAAAAACTGTTTTTT
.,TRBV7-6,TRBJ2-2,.,CASSPGPPPTGELFF,TGTGCCAGCAGCCCCGGGCCTCCTCCTACCGGGGAGCTGTTTTTT
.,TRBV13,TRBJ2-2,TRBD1,CASSLAQGAKNTGELFF,TGTGCCAGCAGCTTAGCACAGGGGGCAAAGAACACCGGGGAGCTGTTTTTT
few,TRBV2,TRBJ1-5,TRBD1,CASSYGQGVRQPQHF,TGTGCCAGCAGTTACGGACAGGGGGTAAGACAGCCCCAGCATTTT
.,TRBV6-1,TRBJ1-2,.,CASSESYGNYGYTF,TGTGCCAGCAGTGAATCGTACGGGAACTATGGCTACACCTTC
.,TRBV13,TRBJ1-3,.,CASRYRAEGNTIYF,TGTGCCAGCAGATATAGGGCAGAAGGAAACACCATATATTTT
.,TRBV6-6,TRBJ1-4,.,CASSYSGGINEKLFF,TGTGCCAGCAGTTACTCAGGAGGAATTAATGAAAAACTGTTTTTT
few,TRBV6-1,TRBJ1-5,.,CASRDASNQPQHF,TGTGCCAGCAGGGATGCAAGCAATCAGCCCCAGCATTTT
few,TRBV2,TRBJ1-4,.,CASTMDRFNEKLFF,TGTGCCAGCACGATGGACCGATTTAATGAAAAACTGTTTTTT
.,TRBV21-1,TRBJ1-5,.,CASSKDRDRNSNQPQHF,TGTGCCAGCAGCAAAGATCGGGACAGGAATAGCAATCAGCCCCAGCATTTT
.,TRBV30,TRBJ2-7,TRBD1,CAWSRQGAGEQYF,TGTGCCTGGAGTCGGCAGGGGGCAGGCGAGCAGTACTTC
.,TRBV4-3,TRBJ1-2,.,CASSQVRGPYGYTF,TGCGCCAGCAGCCAAGTACGCGGACCCTATGGCTACACCTTC
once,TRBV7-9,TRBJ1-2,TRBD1,CASSREYRGRNYGYTF,TGTGCCAGCAGCCGCGAGTACAGGGGGCGGAACTATGGCTACACCTTC
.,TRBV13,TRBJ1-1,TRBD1,CASSPGGGQPNTEAFF,TGTGCCAGCAGCCCGGGGGGGGGACAGCCTAACACTGAAGCTTTCTTT
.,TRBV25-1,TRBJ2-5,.,CASSIRDTGGWTQYF,TGTGCCAGCAGTATCCGGGACACGGGAGGTTGGACCCAGTACTTC
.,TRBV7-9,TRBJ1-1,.,CASSRTADGAFF,TGTGCCAGCAGCCGAACAGCTGATGGAGCTTTCTTT
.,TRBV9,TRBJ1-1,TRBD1,CASSVAVGQGRVEAFF,TGTGCCAGCAGCGTAGCCGTCGGACAGGGGAGGGTTGAAGCTTTCTTT
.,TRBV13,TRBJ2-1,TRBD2,CASSLEGTSGRNEQFF,TGTGCCAGCAGCTTAGAGGGGACTAGCGGGAGGAATGAGCAGTTCTTC
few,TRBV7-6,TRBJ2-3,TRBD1,CASSLAAGGFDTQYF,TGTGCCAGCAGCTTAGCGGCAGGGGGCTTTGATACGCAGTATTTT
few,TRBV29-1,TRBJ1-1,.,CSGAQGANTEAFF,TGCAGCGGTGCTCAAGGAGCTAACACTGAAGCTTTCTTT
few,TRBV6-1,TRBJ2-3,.,CASRAGTDTQYF,TGTGCCAGCAGAGCGGGCACAGATACGCAGTATTTT
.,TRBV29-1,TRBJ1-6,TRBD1,CSVRDSSNSPLHF,TGCAGCGTTAGGGACAGCTCAAATTCACCCCTCCACTTT
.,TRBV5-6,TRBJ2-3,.,CASSLVVRTDTQYF,TGTGCCAGCAGCTTGGTGGTTAGAACAGATACGCAGTATTTT
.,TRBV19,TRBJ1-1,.,CASRPDGTTEAFF,TGTGCCAGTAGACCGGACGGAACCACTGAAGCTTTCTTT
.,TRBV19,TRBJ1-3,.,CASAHDGAPSGNTIYF,TGTGCCAGTGCTCACGATGGGGCACCCTCTGGAAACACCATATATTTT
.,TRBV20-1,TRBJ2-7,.,CSARDRDEQYF,TGCAGTGCTAGAGATCGCGACGAGCAGTACTTC
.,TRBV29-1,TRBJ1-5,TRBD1,CSVEETGDSNQPQHF,TGCAGCGTTGAAGAAACAGGGGATAGCAATCAGCCCCAGCATTTT
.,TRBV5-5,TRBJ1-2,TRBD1,CASSFEGTGPPPPNGYTF,TGTGCCAGCAGCTTTGAGGGGACAGGGCCTCCTCCCCCCAATGGCTACACCTTC
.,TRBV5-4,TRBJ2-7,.,CASSLGPASSYEQYF,TGTGCCAGCAGCTTGGGGCCGGCTAGCTCCTACGAGCAGTACTTC
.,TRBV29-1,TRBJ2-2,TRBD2,CSVTLSGRAGGELFF,TGCAGCGTGACCCTTAGCGGGAGGGCAGGCGGGGAGCTGTTTTTT
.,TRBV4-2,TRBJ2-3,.,CASSQVVGPSTDTQYF,TGTGCCAGCAGCCAAGTCGTCGGCCCCAGCACAGATACGCAGTATTTT
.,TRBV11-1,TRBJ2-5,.,CASSIAYGGTQYF,TGTGCCAGCAGTATCGCCTACGGGGGGACCCAGTACTTC
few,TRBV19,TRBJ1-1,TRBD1,CASSTGQGNTEAFF,TGTGCCAGTAGTACCGGACAGGGGAACACTGAAGCTTTCTTT
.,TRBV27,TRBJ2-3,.,CASSLVWGTDTQYF,TGTGCCAGCAGTTTAGTATGGGGCACAGATACGCAGTATTTT
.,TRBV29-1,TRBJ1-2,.,CSVEGENGGHGYTF,TGCAGCGTTGAAGGGGAAAACGGGGGGCACGGCTACACCTTC
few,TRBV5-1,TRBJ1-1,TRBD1,CASSLGQAGGTEAFF,TGCGCCAGCAGCTTGGGACAGGCAGGGGGGACTGAAGCTTTCTTT
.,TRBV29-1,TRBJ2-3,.,CSVEAGGLTDTQYF,TGCAGCGTTGAAGCAGGGGGGCTCACAGATACGCAGTATTTT
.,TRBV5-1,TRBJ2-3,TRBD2,CASSLQTGTSGVFTDTQYF,TGCGCCAGCAGCTTGCAAACCGGGACTAGCGGGGTTTTCACAGATACGCAGTATTTT
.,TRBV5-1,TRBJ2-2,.,CASSQGTGELFF,TGCGCCAGCAGCCAAGGAACCGGGGAGCTGTTTTTT
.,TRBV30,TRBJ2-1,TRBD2,CAWSVLAGVANEQFF,TGTGCCTGGAGTGTACTTGCGGGAGTGGCAAATGAGCAGTTCTTC
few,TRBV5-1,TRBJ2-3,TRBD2,CASSVSGWATDTQYF,TGCGCCAGCAGCGTTAGCGGGTGGGCCACAGATACGCAGTATTTT
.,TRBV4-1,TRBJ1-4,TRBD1,CASSQEIQGATNEKLFF,TGCGCCAGCAGCCAAGAAATCCAGGGGGCAACTAATGAAAAACTGTTTTTT